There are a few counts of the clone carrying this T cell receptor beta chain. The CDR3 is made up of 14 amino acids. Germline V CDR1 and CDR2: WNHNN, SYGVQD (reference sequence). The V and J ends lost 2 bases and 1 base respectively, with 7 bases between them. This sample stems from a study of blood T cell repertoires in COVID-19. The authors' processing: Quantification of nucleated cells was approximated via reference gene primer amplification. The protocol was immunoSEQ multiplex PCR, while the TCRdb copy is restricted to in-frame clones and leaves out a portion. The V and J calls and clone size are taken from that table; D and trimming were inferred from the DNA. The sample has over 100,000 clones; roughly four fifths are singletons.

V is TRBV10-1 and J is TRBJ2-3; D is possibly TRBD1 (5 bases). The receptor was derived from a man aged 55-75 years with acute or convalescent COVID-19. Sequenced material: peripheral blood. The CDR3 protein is CASSEGAGTDTQYF. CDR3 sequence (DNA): TGCGCCAGCAGTGAGGGGGCAGGCACAGATACGCAGTATTTT.